Shown below are 8 T cell receptor beta chains from a single sample sequenced in a study of blood T cell repertoires in COVID-19. Profiling relied on immunoSEQ multiplex PCR, and the TCRdb table lists in-frame clones only, not all of them. The sample contains 400,000 to 500,000 clones, approximately 91% of which appear only once. The sample consisted of PBMCs or T cells enriched from blood (not recorded which). The receptors come from a woman under 30 who had been exposed to COVID-19.

The chain recombines TRBV5-1 with TRBJ2-1, with TRBD1 as a possible D gene (6 bases). Per the germline V gene, CDR1 is SGHRS and CDR2 is YFSETQ. The CDR3 totals 14 residues. The ends were cut back, 1 base at V and 4 bases at J, with 9 bases in the middle. The CDR3 region is CASSLSQGYNEQFF. The CDR3 DNA follows: TGCGCCAGCAGCTTGTCACAGGGTTACAATGAGCAGTTCTTC.

The rearrangement uses TRBV6-5 and TRBJ1-6; no clear D gene. V was cut by 7 bases and J by 5 bases, with 6 bases left in between. In germline, CDR1 is MNHEY, CDR2 SVGAGI. The CDR3 has 12 residues. The CDR3 sequence: CASTMNNSPLHF. The CDR3 DNA is TGTGCCAGCACTATGAATAATTCACCCCTCCACTTT.

V usage is TRBV6-5 and J usage is TRBJ1-5; D is undetermined. Trimming took 4 bases from V and 1 from J, leaving 8 bases between them. Germline values: CDR1 MNHEY, CDR2 SVGAGI. This CDR3 region has 14 residues. DNA of the CDR3: TGTGCCAGCAGTTCACAACAGAGCAATCAGCCCCAGCATTTT. It translates to CASSSQQSNQPQHF.

V is TRBV28 and J is TRBJ1-4; 7 bases line up with TRBD1. The CDR3 extends over 15 amino acids. The J segment lost 8 bases and the V segment lost 1 base, leaving 7 bases of the junction unmatched. Per germline, CDR1 MDHEN and CDR2 SYDVKM. CDR3 nucleotide sequence: TGTGCCAGCAGTTTATACAGGGGAGGTCAGGAAAAACTGTTTTTT. It is translated as CASSLYRGGQEKLFF. The full variable domain, completed using reference TRBV28 and TRBJ1-4, is DVKVTQSSRYLVKRTGEKVFLECVQDMDHENMFWYRQDPGLGLRLIYFSYDVKMKEKGDIPEGYSVSREKKERFSLILESASTNQTSMYLCASSLYRGGQEKLFFGSGTQLSVL.

The rearrangement uses TRBV11-2 and TRBJ2-1; the match to TRBD2 covers 7 bases. The CDR3 is 12 residues long. Germline loops: CDR1 SGHAT, CDR2 FQNNGV. Trimming removed 1 base from V and 15 bases from J; junction bases left unmatched: 6. CDR3 sequence: CASSLGGAGSFF. CDR3 nucleotides: TGTGCCAGCAGCTTAGGTGGAGCGGGATCGTTCTTC.

The chain combines TRBV14 with TRBJ2-3, with 13 bases matching TRBD2. Trimming at V came to 2 bases and at J to 6 bases, leaving 14 bases not matched to a gene. CDR1 SGHDN and CDR2 FVKESK come from the germline V gene. CDR3 length: 19 residues. As DNA, the CDR3 is TGTGCCAGCAGCCAACTAACTAGGACTAGCGGGGGTTCCGGGGATACGCAGTATTTT. Protein sequence: CASSQLTRTSGGSGDTQYF.

The chain employs TRBV7-2 and TRBJ2-5; TRBD2 aligns across 12 bases. Germline assignment: CDR1 SGHTA and CDR2 FQGNSA. Trimming at V came to 6 bases and at J to 4 bases, leaving 3 bases not matched to a gene. This CDR3 contains 14 residues. This chain's CDR3 is CASRTGLAGETQYF. The CDR3 region has the DNA TGTGCCAGCAGAACGGGACTAGCGGGAGAGACCCAGTACTTC.

The chain recombines TRBV5-5 with TRBJ1-1, with 8 bases lining up with TRBD1. The ends lost 6 bases at V and 4 bases at J; junction bases unmatched: 8. The CDR3 is 14 residues long. From germline, CDR1 is SGHKS and CDR2 YYEKEE (reference sequence). The DNA of the CDR3 is TGTGCCAGCACCATCACAGGGGGTGGCACTGAAGCTTTCTTT. The encoded protein is CASTITGGGTEAFF.